This T cell receptor (beta chain) was recorded in a study of T cell repertoires in cytomegalovirus infection. Study overall: HLA-B-restricted CMV epitopes that are well studied were used alongside recently identified HLA-C-restricted ones. Both a matching HLA type and CMV infection were indicated by public TCR beta signatures. Whole-study findings and limits: In two of eight donors, the top clonotype was HLA-C-restricted CMV-specific.

Each CDR3 protein is one row after TCRdb ran MiXCR on the reads. The profile covers tens of thousands of distinct CDR3 sequences, with roughly 25% appearing a single time and approximately 53% taken by the ten largest. About this clonotype: Its target is not known.

V was clipped by 0 bases and J by 2 bases, with 16 bases between them. The CDR3 loop spans 17 amino acids. CDR1 is SGHVS, CDR2 FNYEAQ, per germline. Sequenced here: CD8+ T cells from cultured PBMCs, sampled from culture after CMV antigen stimulation. This chain connects TRBV7-6 to TRBJ1-1; D is perhaps TRBD1 (6 bases). The TCR sequence derives from a human donor in good health (CMV status not recorded). Some clones in this sample may be carry-over from other donors' samples. This chain's CDR3 is CASSLAQFLGGNTEAFF. In nucleotides, the CDR3 is TGTGCCAGCAGCTTAGCGCAGTTTTTAGGGGGAAACACTGAAGCTTTCTTT. Drawing the rest from reference TRBV7-6 and TRBJ1-1, the complete variable domain is GAGVSQSPRYKVTKRGQDVALRCDPISGHVSLYWYRQALGQGPEFLTYFNYEAQQDKSGLPNDRFSAERPEGSISTLTIQRTEQRDSAMYRCASSLAQFLGGNTEAFFGQGTRLTVV.